This T cell receptor (beta chain) was obtained from a study of T cell responses to AZD1222 COVID-19 vaccine. Data came from immunoSEQ multiplex PCR; TCRdb stores just in-frame clones and leaves some out. Of fewer than 120,000 clones listed, over 85% were seen once; the top ten hold almost 2.5%. The V end was cut by 2 bases, the J end by 5 bases, with 14 bases between. CDR1 ENHRY and CDR2 SYGVKD come from the germline V gene. The CDR3 extends over 15 amino acids. Regarding the study as a whole: Repertoires were obtained only post-peak T cell response. The sample set comprised mostly white British donors with more females, and clonal diversity was possibly underestimated. The breadth and depth of Spike-specific TCRs increased once two AZD1222 doses had been given.

This clone has only one observation. As yet, its antigen is unknown. The J gene is TRBJ2-3, the V gene TRBV10-3, with D perhaps matching TRBD1 or TRBD2 (6 bases each). The source was peripheral blood, collected 28 days after the second AZD1222 dose. This clonotype was sampled from an adult who received the AZD1222 COVID-19 vaccine. CDR3 loop: CAISEAGQGGDTQYF. CDR3 in DNA: TGTGCCATCAGTGAGGCGGGACAAGGGGGAGATACGCAGTATTTT.